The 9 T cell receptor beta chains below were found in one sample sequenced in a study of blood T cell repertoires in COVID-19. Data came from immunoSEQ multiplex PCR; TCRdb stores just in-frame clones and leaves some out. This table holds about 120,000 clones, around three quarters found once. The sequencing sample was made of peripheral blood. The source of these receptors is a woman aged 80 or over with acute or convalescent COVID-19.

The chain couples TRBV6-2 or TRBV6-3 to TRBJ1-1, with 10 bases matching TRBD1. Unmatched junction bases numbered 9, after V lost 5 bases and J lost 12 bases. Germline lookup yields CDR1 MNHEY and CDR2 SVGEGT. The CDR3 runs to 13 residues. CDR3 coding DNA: TGTGCCAGCAGTAACGACAGGGGGCTGAATACTTTCTTT. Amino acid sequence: CASSNDRGLNTFF.

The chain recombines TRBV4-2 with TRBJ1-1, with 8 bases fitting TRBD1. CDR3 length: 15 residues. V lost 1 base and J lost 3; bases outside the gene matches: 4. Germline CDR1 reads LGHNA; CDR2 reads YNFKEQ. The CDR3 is CASSQGAGGDTEAFF. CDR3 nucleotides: TGTGCCAGCAGCCAAGGGGCAGGGGGCGACACTGAAGCTTTCTTT.

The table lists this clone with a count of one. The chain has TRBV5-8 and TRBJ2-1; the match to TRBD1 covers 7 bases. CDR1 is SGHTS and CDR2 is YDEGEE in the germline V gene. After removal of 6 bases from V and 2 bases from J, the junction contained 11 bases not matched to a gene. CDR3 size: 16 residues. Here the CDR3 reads CASIYYPGQPYNEQFF. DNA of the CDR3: TGTGCCAGCATTTACTATCCGGGACAGCCCTACAATGAGCAGTTCTTC.

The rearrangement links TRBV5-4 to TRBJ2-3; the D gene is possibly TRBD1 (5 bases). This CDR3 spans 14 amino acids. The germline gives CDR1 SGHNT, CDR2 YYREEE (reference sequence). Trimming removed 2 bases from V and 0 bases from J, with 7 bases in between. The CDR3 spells CASSFRQSTDTQYF. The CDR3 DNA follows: TGTGCCAGCAGCTTCCGACAGAGCACAGATACGCAGTATTTT.

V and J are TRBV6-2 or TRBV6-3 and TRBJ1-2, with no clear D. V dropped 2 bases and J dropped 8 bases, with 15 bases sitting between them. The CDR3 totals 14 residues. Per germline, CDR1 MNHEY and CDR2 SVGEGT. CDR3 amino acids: CASSYREGASGYTF. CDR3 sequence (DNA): TGTGCCAGCAGTTACCGGGAGGGAGCTTCGGGCTACACCTTC.

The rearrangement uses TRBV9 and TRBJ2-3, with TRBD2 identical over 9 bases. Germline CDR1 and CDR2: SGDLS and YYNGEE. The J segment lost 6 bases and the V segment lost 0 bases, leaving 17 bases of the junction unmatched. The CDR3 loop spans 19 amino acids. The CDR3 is CASSVDGLAGRSTRDTQYF. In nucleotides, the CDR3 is TGTGCCAGCAGCGTAGATGGGCTAGCGGGACGCTCTACTAGGGATACGCAGTATTTT.

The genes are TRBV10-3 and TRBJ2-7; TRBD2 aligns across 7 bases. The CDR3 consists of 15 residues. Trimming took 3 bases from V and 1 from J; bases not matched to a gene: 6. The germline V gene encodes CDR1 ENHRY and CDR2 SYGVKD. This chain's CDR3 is CAISEGLAGSYEQYF. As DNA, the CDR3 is TGTGCCATCAGTGAAGGATTAGCGGGTTCCTACGAGCAGTACTTC.

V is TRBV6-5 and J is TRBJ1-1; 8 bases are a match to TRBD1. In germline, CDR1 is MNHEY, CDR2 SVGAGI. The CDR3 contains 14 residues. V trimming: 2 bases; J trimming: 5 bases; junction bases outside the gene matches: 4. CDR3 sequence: CASSYDRGGTEAFF. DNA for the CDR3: TGTGCCAGCAGTTACGACAGGGGTGGTACTGAAGCTTTCTTT.

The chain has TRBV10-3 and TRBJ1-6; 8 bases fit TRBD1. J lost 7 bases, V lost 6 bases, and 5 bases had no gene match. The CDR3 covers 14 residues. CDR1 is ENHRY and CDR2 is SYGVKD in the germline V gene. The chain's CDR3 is CAIRTDRGNSPLHF. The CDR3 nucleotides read TGTGCCATCAGAACCGACAGGGGAAATTCACCCCTCCACTTT.